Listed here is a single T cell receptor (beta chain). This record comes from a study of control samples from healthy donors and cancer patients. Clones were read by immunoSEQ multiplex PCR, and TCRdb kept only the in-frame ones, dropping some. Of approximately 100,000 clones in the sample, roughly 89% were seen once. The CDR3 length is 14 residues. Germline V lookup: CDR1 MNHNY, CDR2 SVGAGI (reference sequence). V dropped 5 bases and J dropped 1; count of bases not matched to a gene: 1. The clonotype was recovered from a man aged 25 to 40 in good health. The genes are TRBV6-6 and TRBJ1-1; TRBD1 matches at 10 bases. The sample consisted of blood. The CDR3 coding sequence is TGTGCCAGCAGTGGACAGGGGGGGAACACTGAAGCTTTCTTT. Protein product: CASSGQGGNTEAFF.